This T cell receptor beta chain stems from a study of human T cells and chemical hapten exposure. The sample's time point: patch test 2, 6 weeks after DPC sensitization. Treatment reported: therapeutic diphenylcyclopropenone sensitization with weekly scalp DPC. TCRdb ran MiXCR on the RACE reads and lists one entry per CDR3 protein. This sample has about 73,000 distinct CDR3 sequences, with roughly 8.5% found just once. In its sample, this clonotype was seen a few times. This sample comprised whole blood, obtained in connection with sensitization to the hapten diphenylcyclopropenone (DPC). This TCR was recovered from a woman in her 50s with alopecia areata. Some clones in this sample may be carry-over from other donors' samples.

For the CDR3, the DNA is TGTGCCAGCAGTTACAGGACACCAGCCTCTGGAAACACCATATATTTT. It encodes CASSYRTPASGNTIYF. V usage is TRBV6-2 or TRBV6-3 and J usage is TRBJ1-3; D is possibly TRBD1 (5 bases). Germline V CDR1 and CDR2: MNHEY, SVGEGT. The CDR3 covers 16 residues. The V end lost 2 bases, the J end lost 0 bases, and 11 bases lay between the germline ends.